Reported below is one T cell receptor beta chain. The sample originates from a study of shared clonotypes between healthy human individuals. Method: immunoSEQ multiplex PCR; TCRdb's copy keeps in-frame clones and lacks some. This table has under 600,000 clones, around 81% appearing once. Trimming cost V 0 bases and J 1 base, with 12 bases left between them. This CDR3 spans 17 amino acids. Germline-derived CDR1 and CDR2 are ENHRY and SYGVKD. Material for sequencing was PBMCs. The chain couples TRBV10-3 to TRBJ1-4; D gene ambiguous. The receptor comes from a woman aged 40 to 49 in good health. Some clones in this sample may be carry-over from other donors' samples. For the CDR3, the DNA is TGTGCCATCAGTGAGTCAAAGCAAGTGGGAACTAATGAAAAACTGTTTTTT. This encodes CAISESKQVGTNEKLFF.